Presented here are 31 T cell receptor beta chains from one specimen sequenced in a study of blood T cell repertoires in COVID-19. Data came from immunoSEQ multiplex PCR; TCRdb stores just in-frame clones and leaves some out. The sample yields about 58,000 clones, nearly 90% seen once. The sample taken for sequencing was peripheral blood. The receptor source for this set is a man aged 60-69 years with active COVID-19.

Concerning this clone itself: This is likely an artifact of a read error, given a far larger clone one base away. The chain uses TRBV29-1 and TRBJ2-5; 10 positions agree with TRBD1. Unmatched junction bases numbered 9, after V lost 3 bases and J lost 5 bases. Germline-derived CDR1 and CDR2 are SQVTM and ANQGSEA. This CDR3 has 15 amino acids. CDR3 nucleotides: TGCAGCGTTGATGGAGACAGGGGGCGTTCGGAGACCCAGTACTTC. This encodes CSVDGDRGRSETQYF.

The chain couples TRBV28 to TRBJ2-7; a possible D gene is TRBD1 (5 bases). Germline loops: CDR1 MDHEN, CDR2 SYDVKM. Trimming took off 4 bases at V and 11 bases at J, with 15 bases between the two ends. The CDR3 covers 12 residues. The CDR3 region is CASSSPSRVEYF. DNA of the CDR3: TGTGCCAGCAGTTCCCCCAGCAGGGTAGAGTACTTC.

The chain couples TRBV27 to TRBJ2-2; maybe TRBD1 (5 bases). CDR3 length: 15 amino acids. Germline CDR1 MNHEY, CDR2 SMNVEV (reference sequence). Trimming left V 4 bases short and J 0 bases short, with 9 bases between. For the CDR3, the DNA is TGTGCCAGCAGTTCGAAGGGGACGAACACCGGGGAGCTGTTTTTT. It codes for CASSSKGTNTGELFF.

This clone was recorded only once. Written as DNA, the CDR3 is TGTGCCAGCAGCCCCCGACAGCAAAGCTCCTACGAGCAGTACTTC. As protein: CASSPRQQSSYEQYF. V and J are TRBV9 and TRBJ2-7; possibly TRBD1 for D (5 bases). Germline V CDR1 and CDR2: SGDLS, YYNGEE. V was cut by 4 bases and J by 0 bases, with 14 bases left in between. This CDR3 region has 15 residues.

The chain links TRBV23-1 to TRBJ1-5; the D gene is possibly TRBD1 (5 bases). TRBV23-1 is known as an ORF, though its function is uncertain. Trimming pared 0 bases from V and 6 bases from J, leaving 9 bases between. The CDR3 covers 14 residues. The CDR3 protein is CASSQSGGFQPQHF. The CDR3, as DNA: TGCGCCAGCAGTCAATCGGGGGGTTTTCAGCCCCAGCATTTT.

This rearrangement joins TRBV15 to TRBJ2-1, with a tentative D call TRBD1 (6 bases). The CDR3 is made up of 16 amino acids. The V gene lost 4 bases and the J gene lost 4 bases, with 17 bases spanning the gap. From germline, CDR1 is LNHNV and CDR2 YYDKDF (reference sequence). The CDR3: CATSTEGNRVYNEQFF. The CDR3 DNA reads as TGTGCCACCAGCACCGAAGGGAACAGGGTTTACAATGAGCAGTTCTTC.

The count of this clone is one. The rearrangement joins TRBV6-2 or TRBV6-3 to TRBJ1-2; 9 bases are a match to TRBD1. The germline V gene encodes CDR1 MNHEY and CDR2 SVGEGT. This CDR3 is 15 amino acids long. V lost 4 bases to trimming and J lost 7 bases; unmatched junction nucleotides: 10. CDR3 residues: CASSFTGTGRRGYTF. The DNA of the CDR3 is TGTGCCAGCAGTTTCACCGGGACAGGGCGTCGTGGCTACACCTTC.

The chain joins TRBV7-9 to TRBJ2-5, with TRBD2 as a possible D gene (5 bases). Germline V gives CDR1 SEHNR, CDR2 FQNEAQ (reference sequence). The CDR3 totals 14 residues. V shed 4 bases and J shed 4 bases, with 13 bases lying between them. In nucleotides, the CDR3 is TGTGCCAGCAGCTCTGACTCCGGGGTAGAGACCCAGTACTTC. Residues: CASSSDSGVETQYF.

This clone was counted between two and nine times. The J gene is TRBJ2-5, the V gene TRBV30, with TRBD1 matching over 8 bases. V shed 8 bases, J shed 9 bases, and the junction held 14 bases outside the gene matches. Germline V gives CDR1 GTSNPN, CDR2 SVGIG (reference sequence). This CDR3 is 13 amino acids long. In DNA form, the CDR3 reads TGTGCCCGCAAGGGACAGGACGCGGTGGCCCAGTACTTC. Translated: CARKGQDAVAQYF.

Concerning this clone: With a much larger clone just one base away, this may be a read error. Additional DNA sequences in this sample encode the identical CDR3. V and J are TRBV6-4 and TRBJ2-2; 8 nucleotides agree with TRBD1. Germline-derived CDR1 and CDR2 are MRHNA and SNTAGT. The CDR3 totals 14 residues. CDR3: CASSAGQDTGELFF. The CDR3 DNA sequence: TGCGCCAGCAGTGCGGGACAGGACACCGGGGAGCTGTTTTTT.

This chain uses TRBV6-4 with TRBJ1-1; D is unclear. Trimming took off 10 bases at V and 7 bases at J, with 13 bases between the two ends. The length of the CDR3 is 11 residues. Germline V gene data show CDR1 as MRHNA and CDR2 as SNTAGT. The CDR3 is CAIKDLVEAFF. CDR3 sequence (DNA): TGTGCCATCAAGGACTTGGTTGAAGCTTTCTTT.

This clone occurred a few times. Other DNA sequences in this sample translate to the same CDR3. The chain carries TRBV6-2 or TRBV6-3 and TRBJ2-1; the match to TRBD2 covers 7 bases. The CDR3 is made up of 15 amino acids. V lost 2 bases, J lost 3 bases, and 4 bases stayed unmatched. CDR1 MNHEY and CDR2 SVGEGT come from the germline V gene. The CDR3 loop reads CASSYGGGNYNEQFF. The CDR3 coding sequence is TGTGCCAGCAGTTACGGGGGAGGGAACTACAATGAGCAGTTCTTC.

The chain links TRBV5-6 to TRBJ2-1, with TRBD2 matching 9 bases. CDR3 length equals 16 residues. V trimming: 4 bases; J trimming: 5 bases; junction bases outside the gene matches: 10. CDR1 SGHDT and CDR2 YYEEEE come from the germline V gene. CDR3 region: CASSLGASGTHNEQFF. DNA for the CDR3: TGTGCCAGCAGCCTCGGTGCTAGCGGGACACACAATGAGCAGTTCTTC.

This rearrangement joins TRBV18 to TRBJ2-1; 9 nucleotides line up with TRBD1. This CDR3 has 13 residues. V lost 8 bases, J lost 6 bases, and 5 bases stayed unmatched. CDR1 is KGHSH, CDR2 LQKENI, per germline. CDR3 nucleotide sequence: TGTGCCAGCAGGGGACAGGGAATCAATGAGCAGTTCTTC. It codes for CASRGQGINEQFF.

A remark on this clone: An end of the junction does not agree with germline; a read error may underlie this. This chain links TRBV7-2 with TRBJ2-1; D is unclear. CDR3 length: 12 amino acids. Germline lookup yields CDR1 SGHTA and CDR2 FQGNSA. CDR3 in amino acids: CASSLSRSISVF. The CDR3 bases are TGTGCCAGCAGCTTAAGCCGCTCTATCTCGGTCTTC.

V and J are TRBV11-3 and TRBJ2-1; a possible D gene is TRBD2 (5 bases). This CDR3 is 13 amino acids long. Germline V gene lookup returns CDR1 SGHNT and CDR2 YENEEA. The germline V and J ends were trimmed by 7 bases and 6 bases, with 13 bases remaining between them. Written as DNA, the CDR3 is TGTGCCAGCAAGGACGCCCGGGGCAATGAGCAGTTCTTC. Protein product: CASKDARGNEQFF.

The rearrangement uses TRBV6-5 and TRBJ2-3, with D unclear. CDR3 size: 14 residues. Germline V gene data show CDR1 as MNHEY and CDR2 as SVGAGI. With 6 bases removed from V and 1 base from J, the gap between germline ends came to 11 bases. The CDR3 region is CASSSEAGTDTQYF. The CDR3 DNA reads as TGTGCCAGCAGCTCCGAAGCTGGCACAGATACGCAGTATTTT.

The chain has TRBV7-9 and TRBJ1-2; D uncertain. V was cut by 3 bases and J by 4 bases, with 15 bases left in between. Germline lookup yields CDR1 SEHNR and CDR2 FQNEAQ (reference sequence). The CDR3 has 15 amino acids. In DNA, the CDR3 is TGTGCCAGCAGCTTGGGTACCGGGGTCCTCTATGGCTACACCTTC. It specifies CASSLGTGVLYGYTF.

The gene calls are TRBV24-1 and TRBJ2-3, with D possibly TRBD2 on 5 matching bases. The CDR3 is made up of 14 amino acids. Germline values: CDR1 KGHDR, CDR2 SFDVKD. V lost 6 bases and J 1 base, leaving 10 bases between the germline ends. The CDR3 sequence is CATSFSGRTDTQYF. The CDR3 DNA sequence: TGTGCCACCAGTTTCAGCGGTCGCACAGATACGCAGTATTTT.

The chain employs TRBV5-4 and TRBJ2-3; 11 bases map to TRBD2. The length of the CDR3 is 15 residues. CDR1 SGHNT and CDR2 YYREEE come from the germline V gene (reference sequence). V trimming: 4 bases; J trimming: 13 bases; junction bases outside the gene matches: 14. The CDR3 DNA follows: TGTGCCAGCAGCCAAATAATGACTAGCGGGGTAGTGGAGTATTTT. Translated: CASSQIMTSGVVEYF.

V usage is TRBV5-1 and J usage is TRBJ2-2, with 9 bases lining up with TRBD1. The CDR3 contains 14 residues. V shed 4 bases, J shed 6 bases, and the junction held 4 bases outside the gene matches. CDR1 SGHRS and CDR2 YFSETQ come from the germline V gene. CDR3 bases: TGCGCCAGCAGCAGGGACAGGGCGGCCGGGGAGCTGTTTTTT. Its protein is CASSRDRAAGELFF.

CDR3 nucleotides: TGCGCCAGCAGCCAAGGAGGTAGCGGGCGCAATGAGCAGTTCTTC. Residues: CASSQGGSGRNEQFF. This chain joins TRBV4-3 and TRBJ2-1, with 7 bases aligning to TRBD2. Germline CDR1 reads LGHNA; CDR2 reads YSLEER. V shed 1 base, J shed 6 bases, and the junction held 6 bases outside the gene matches. The CDR3 length is 15 residues.

The CDR3 sequence: CASRRGRTGGQETQYF. The CDR3 DNA follows: TGTGCCAGCAGAAGAGGAAGGACAGGGGGCCAAGAGACCCAGTACTTC. V gene TRBV7-9 combines with J gene TRBJ2-5, with 10 bases lining up with TRBD1. This CDR3 spans 16 amino acids. Germline V gene sequence: CDR1 SEHNR, CDR2 FQNEAQ (reference sequence). Unmatched junction bases numbered 8, after V lost 6 bases and J lost 1 base.

This chain connects TRBV29-1 to TRBJ1-2; tentative D call: TRBD1 (6 bases). The germline V gene has CDR1 SQVTM and CDR2 ANQGSEA. CDR3 length equals 12 residues. The CDR3 sequence: CICVGTPYGYTF. The CDR3 DNA sequence: TGCATCTGCGTTGGGACACCGTATGGCTACACCTTC. Variable domain in full (rest from reference TRBV29-1 and TRBJ1-2): SAVISQKPSRDICQRGTSLTIQCQVDSQVTMMFWYRQQPGQSLTLIATANQGSEATYESGFVIDKFPISRPNLTFSTLTVSNMSPEDSSIYLCICVGTPYGYTFGSGTRLTVV.

This clone was counted a few times. The chain employs TRBV11-2 and TRBJ2-1; maybe TRBD1 (8 bases). The CDR3 consists of 16 residues. Germline V gene lookup returns CDR1 SGHAT and CDR2 FQNNGV. The germline V and J ends were trimmed by 5 bases and 5 bases, with 19 bases remaining between them. CDR3 sequence (DNA): TGTGCCAGCAGCCCATGGACAGGGAGGGAAGACAATGAGCAGTTCTTC. It encodes CASSPWTGREDNEQFF.

The chain is built from TRBV2 and TRBJ2-5, with D maybe TRBD1 (5 bases). The V end lost 3 bases, the J end lost 5 bases, and 7 bases lay between the germline ends. The CDR3 has 12 residues. The germline gives CDR1 SNHLY, CDR2 FYNNEI. In DNA form, the CDR3 reads TGTGCCAGCAGTGACAGGGCTGAGACCCAGTACTTC. It codes for CASSDRAETQYF.

Here the CDR3 reads CASSLRQGPYNEQFF. The CDR3 DNA follows: TGTGCCAGCAGCTTGAGACAGGGGCCCTACAATGAGCAGTTCTTC. The V gene is TRBV11-1, the J gene TRBJ2-1; 8 positions match TRBD1. Germline V gives CDR1 SGHAT, CDR2 FQDESV (reference sequence). The CDR3 is 15 amino acids. V lost 3 bases, J lost 2 bases, and 3 bases stayed unmatched.

The CDR3 nucleotides read TGCGCCAGCAGCTTGGCGGATGGGCAGGGGTTGGGCACTGAAGCTTTCTTT. Protein: CASSLADGQGLGTEAFF. The rearrangement links TRBV5-1 to TRBJ1-1; weak D call: TRBD1 (6 bases). The CDR3 is 17 residues long. Trimming cost V 0 bases and J 4 bases, with 19 bases left between them. Germline values: CDR1 SGHRS, CDR2 YFSETQ.

This chain uses TRBV28 with TRBJ2-5; D not certain. Germline loops: CDR1 MDHEN, CDR2 SYDVKM. This CDR3 is built from 14 residues. V was trimmed by 10 bases and J by 1 base, leaving 16 bases between them. This CDR3 is CATKDRGFQETQYF. The CDR3 DNA is TGTGCCACCAAAGATCGAGGATTCCAAGAGACCCAGTACTTC.

The V and J genes are TRBV5-1 and TRBJ1-4; 7 nucleotides match TRBD1. CDR3 length: 15 residues. Trimming cost V 4 bases and J 6 bases; bases outside gene matches: 9. CDR1 and CDR2 from the germline V gene are SGHRS and YFSETQ. DNA for the CDR3: TGCGCCAGCAGCGCAAAGACAGGGAGGTATGAAAAACTGTTTTTT. As protein: CASSAKTGRYEKLFF.

DNA of the CDR3: TGTGCCAGTAGTCGGACCCTAGCGACGAACACCGGGGAGCTGTTTTTT. This gives the protein CASSRTLATNTGELFF. This chain joins TRBV19 and TRBJ2-2; a weak D match, TRBD2 (6 bases). The CDR3 has 16 residues. Trimming removed 5 bases from V and 0 bases from J, with 13 bases in between. The germline gives CDR1 LNHDA, CDR2 SQIVND (reference sequence).